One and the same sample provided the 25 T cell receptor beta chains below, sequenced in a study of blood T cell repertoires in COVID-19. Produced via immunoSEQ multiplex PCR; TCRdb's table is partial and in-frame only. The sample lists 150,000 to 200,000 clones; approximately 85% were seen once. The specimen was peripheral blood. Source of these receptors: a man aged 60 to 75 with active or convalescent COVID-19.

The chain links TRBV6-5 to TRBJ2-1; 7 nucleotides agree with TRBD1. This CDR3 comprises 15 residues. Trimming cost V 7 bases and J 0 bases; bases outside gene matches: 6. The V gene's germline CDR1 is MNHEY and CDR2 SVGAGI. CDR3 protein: CASTGQASSYNEQFF. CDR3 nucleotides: TGTGCCAGCACCGGACAGGCCAGCTCCTACAATGAGCAGTTCTTC.

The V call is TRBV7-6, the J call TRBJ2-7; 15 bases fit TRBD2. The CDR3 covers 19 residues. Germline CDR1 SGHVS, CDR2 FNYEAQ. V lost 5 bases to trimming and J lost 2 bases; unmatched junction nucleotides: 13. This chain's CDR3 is CASSAQSGTSGGPAYEQYF. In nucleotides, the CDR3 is TGTGCCAGCAGCGCGCAATCCGGGACTAGCGGGGGGCCGGCCTACGAGCAGTACTTC.

CDR3 sequence reads: CASRRARDEQYF. DNA for the CDR3: TGTGCCAGCCGGCGGGCTCGGGACGAGCAGTACTTC. J is TRBJ2-7 and V is TRBV12-3 or TRBV12-4, with a possible D match to TRBD2 (5 bases). The CDR3 is 12 residues long. V lost 8 bases to trimming and J lost 5 bases, with 13 bases between them.

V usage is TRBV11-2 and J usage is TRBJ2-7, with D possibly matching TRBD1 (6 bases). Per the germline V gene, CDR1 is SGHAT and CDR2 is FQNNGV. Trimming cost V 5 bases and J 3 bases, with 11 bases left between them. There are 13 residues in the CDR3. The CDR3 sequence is CASSTGFYYEQYF. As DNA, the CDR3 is TGTGCCAGCAGCACAGGGTTTTACTACGAGCAGTACTTC.

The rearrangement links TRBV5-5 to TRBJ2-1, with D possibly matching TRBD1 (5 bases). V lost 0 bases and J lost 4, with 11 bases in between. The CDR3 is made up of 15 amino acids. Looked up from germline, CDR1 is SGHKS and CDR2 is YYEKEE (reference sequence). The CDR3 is CASSLAQGTYNEQFF. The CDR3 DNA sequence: TGTGCCAGCAGCTTGGCTCAGGGAACTTACAATGAGCAGTTCTTC.

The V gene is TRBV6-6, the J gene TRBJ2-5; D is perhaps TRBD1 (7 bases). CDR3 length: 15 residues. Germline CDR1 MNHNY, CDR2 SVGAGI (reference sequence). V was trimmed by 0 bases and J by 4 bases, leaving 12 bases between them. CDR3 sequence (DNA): TGTGCCAGCAGTTACTCGGCAGGGGGGATAGAGACCCAGTACTTC. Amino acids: CASSYSAGGIETQYF.

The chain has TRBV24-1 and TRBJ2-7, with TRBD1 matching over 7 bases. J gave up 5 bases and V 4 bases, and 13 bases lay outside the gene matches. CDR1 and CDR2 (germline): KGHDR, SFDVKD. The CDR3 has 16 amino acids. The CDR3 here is CATSDGSKGASDEQYF. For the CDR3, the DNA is TGTGCCACCAGTGACGGTTCAAAGGGGGCAAGTGACGAGCAGTACTTC.

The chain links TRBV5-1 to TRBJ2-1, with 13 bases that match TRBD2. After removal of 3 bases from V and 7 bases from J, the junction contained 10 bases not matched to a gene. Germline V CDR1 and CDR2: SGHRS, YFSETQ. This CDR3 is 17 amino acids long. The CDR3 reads CASSSGTSGTLGNEQFF. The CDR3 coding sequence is TGCGCCAGCAGCTCGGGGACTAGCGGGACCCTAGGGAATGAGCAGTTCTTC.

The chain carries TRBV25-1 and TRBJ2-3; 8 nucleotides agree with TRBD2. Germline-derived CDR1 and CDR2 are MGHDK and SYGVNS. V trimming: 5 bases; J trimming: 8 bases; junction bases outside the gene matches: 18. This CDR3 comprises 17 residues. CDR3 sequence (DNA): TGTGCCAGCAGTCCACCTCTCGGGACTAGTTGGGTTGCTACGCAGTATTTT. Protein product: CASSPPLGTSWVATQYF.

DNA for the CDR3: TGCGCCAGCAGCTTGACCCTCCGGGGGGCCTTTGTAACCGGGGAGCTGTTTTTT. Its protein product is CASSLTLRGAFVTGELFF. The rearrangement uses TRBV5-1 and TRBJ2-2, with D tentatively TRBD2 (7 bases). Looked up from germline, CDR1 is SGHRS and CDR2 is YFSETQ. Trimming shortened V by 1 base and J by 5 bases, and 21 bases separated the two germline ends. This CDR3 spans 18 amino acids.

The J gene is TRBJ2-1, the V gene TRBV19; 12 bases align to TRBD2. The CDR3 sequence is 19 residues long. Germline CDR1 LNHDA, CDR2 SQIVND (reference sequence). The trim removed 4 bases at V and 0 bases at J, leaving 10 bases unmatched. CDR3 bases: TGTGCCAGTAGTAGGGGGACTAGCGGGCACCATAGCTCCTACAATGAGCAGTTCTTC. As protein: CASSRGTSGHHSSYNEQFF.

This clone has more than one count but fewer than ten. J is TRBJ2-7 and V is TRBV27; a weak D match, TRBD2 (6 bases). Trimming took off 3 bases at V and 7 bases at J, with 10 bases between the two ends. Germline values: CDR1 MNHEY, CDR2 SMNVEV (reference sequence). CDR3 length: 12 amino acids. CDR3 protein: CASSFPGLEQYF. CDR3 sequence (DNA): TGTGCCAGCAGTTTCCCGGGACTTGAGCAGTACTTC.

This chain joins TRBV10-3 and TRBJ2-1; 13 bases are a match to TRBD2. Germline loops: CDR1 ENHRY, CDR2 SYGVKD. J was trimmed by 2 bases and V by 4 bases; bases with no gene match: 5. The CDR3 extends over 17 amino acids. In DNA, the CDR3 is TGTGCCATCAGTGGTGGGACTAGCGGGGAGACCTACAATGAGCAGTTCTTC. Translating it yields CAISGGTSGETYNEQFF.

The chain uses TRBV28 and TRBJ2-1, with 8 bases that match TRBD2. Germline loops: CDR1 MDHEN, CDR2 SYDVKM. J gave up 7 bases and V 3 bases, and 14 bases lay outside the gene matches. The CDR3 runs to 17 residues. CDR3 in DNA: TGTGCCAGCAGTTTGCGGCTAGCGGCGGGAGGTGGAAATGAGCAGTTCTTC. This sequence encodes CASSLRLAAGGGNEQFF.

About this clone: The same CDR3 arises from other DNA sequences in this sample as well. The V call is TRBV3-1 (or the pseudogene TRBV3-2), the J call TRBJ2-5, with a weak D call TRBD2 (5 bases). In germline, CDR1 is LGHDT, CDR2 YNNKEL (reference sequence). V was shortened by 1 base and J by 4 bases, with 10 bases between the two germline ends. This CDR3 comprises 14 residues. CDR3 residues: CASSQGTGVETQYF. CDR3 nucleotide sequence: TGTGCCAGCAGCCAAGGGACCGGGGTAGAGACCCAGTACTTC.

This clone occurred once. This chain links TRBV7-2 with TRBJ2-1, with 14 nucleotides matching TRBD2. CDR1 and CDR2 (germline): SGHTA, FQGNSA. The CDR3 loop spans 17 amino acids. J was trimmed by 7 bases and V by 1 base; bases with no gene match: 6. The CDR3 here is CASSLGGLAGGWNEQFF. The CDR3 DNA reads TGTGCCAGCAGCTTAGGTGGACTAGCGGGAGGCTGGAATGAGCAGTTCTTC.

The CDR3 protein is CSVVGQGGNIQYF. CDR3 sequence (DNA): TGCAGCGTTGTCGGGCAGGGCGGAAACATTCAGTACTTC. J is TRBJ2-4 and V is TRBV29-1, with D maybe TRBD1 (5 bases). Germline assignment: CDR1 SQVTM and CDR2 ANQGSEA. V lost 4 bases and J 6 bases, leaving 13 bases between the germline ends. The CDR3 has 13 amino acids.

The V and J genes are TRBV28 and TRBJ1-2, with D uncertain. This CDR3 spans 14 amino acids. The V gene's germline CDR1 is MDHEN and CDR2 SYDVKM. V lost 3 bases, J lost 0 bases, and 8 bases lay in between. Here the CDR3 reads CASSFGVANYGYTF. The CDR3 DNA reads TGTGCCAGCAGTTTCGGGGTAGCTAACTATGGCTACACCTTC.

The CDR3 reads CASSLQRGYNEQFF. DNA for the CDR3: TGTGCCAGCAGCTTACAGCGGGGATACAATGAGCAGTTCTTC. The rearrangement links TRBV11-3 to TRBJ2-1; 7 bases agree with TRBD2. This CDR3 region has 14 residues. After removal of 2 bases from V and 4 bases from J, the junction contained 2 bases not matched to a gene. The germline V gene has CDR1 SGHNT and CDR2 YENEEA.

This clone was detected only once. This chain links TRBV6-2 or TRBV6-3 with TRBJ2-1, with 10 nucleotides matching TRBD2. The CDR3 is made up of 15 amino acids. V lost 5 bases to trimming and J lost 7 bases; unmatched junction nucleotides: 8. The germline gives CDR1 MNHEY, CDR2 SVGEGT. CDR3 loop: CASSTPSSGRNEQFF. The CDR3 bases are TGTGCCAGCAGTACCCCTTCTAGCGGGAGAAATGAGCAGTTCTTC.

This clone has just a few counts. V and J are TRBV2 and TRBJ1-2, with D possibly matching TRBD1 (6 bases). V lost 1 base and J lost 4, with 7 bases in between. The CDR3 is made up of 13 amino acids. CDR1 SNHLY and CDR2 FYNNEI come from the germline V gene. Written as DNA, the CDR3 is TGTGCCAGCAGTGAAGGGACAGCCTATGGCTACACCTTC. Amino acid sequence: CASSEGTAYGYTF.

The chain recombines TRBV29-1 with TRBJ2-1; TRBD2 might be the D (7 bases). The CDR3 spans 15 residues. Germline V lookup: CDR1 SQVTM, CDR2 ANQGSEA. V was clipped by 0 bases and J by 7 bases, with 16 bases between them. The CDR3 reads CSVEDPTGLENEQFF. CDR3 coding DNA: TGCAGCGTTGAAGATCCGACAGGACTAGAGAATGAGCAGTTCTTC.

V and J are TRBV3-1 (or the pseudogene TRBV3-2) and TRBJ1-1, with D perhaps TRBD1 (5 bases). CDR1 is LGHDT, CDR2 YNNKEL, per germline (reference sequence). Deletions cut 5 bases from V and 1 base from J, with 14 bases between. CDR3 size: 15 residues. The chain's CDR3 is CASSLPGLPNTEAFF. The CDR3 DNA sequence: TGTGCCAGCAGCTTACCGGGACTGCCGAACACTGAAGCTTTCTTT.

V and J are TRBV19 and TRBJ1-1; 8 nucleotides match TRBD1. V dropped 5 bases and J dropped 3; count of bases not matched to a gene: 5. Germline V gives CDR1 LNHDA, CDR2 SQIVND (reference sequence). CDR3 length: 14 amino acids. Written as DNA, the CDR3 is TGTGCCAGTAGTTTCAGGGGGCCGGACACTGAAGCTTTCTTT. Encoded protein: CASSFRGPDTEAFF.

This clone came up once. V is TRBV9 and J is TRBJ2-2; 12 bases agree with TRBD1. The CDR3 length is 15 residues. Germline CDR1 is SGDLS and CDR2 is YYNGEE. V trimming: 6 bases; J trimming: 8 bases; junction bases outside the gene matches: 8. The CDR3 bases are TGTGCCAGCAAGCCGGGACAGGGGGCGGATGGGGAGCTGTTTTTT. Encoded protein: CASKPGQGADGELFF.